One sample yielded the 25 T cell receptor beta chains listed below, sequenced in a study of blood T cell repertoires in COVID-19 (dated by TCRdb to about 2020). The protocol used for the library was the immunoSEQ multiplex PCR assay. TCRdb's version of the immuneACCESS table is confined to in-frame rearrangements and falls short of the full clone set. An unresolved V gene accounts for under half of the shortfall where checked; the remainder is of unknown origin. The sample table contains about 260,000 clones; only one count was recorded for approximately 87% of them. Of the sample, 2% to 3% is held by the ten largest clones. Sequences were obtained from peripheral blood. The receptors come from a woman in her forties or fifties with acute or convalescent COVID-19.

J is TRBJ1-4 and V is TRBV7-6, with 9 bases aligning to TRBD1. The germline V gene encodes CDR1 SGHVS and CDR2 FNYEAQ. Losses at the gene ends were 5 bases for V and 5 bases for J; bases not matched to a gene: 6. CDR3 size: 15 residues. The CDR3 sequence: CASSSRDRENEKLFF. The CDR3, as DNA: TGTGCCAGCAGCAGCAGGGACAGGGAAAATGAAAAACTGTTTTTT.

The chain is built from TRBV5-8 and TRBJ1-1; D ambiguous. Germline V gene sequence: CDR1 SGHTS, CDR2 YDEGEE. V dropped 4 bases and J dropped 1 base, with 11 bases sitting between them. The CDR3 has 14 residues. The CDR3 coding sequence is TGTGCCAGCAGCCCGTCCACTAAGAACACTGAAGCTTTCTTT. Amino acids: CASSPSTKNTEAFF.

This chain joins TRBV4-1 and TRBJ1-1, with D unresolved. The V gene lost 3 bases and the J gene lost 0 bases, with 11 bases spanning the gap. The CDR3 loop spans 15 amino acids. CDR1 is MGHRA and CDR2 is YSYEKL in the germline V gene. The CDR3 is CASSHSLTMNTEAFF. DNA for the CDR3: TGCGCCAGCAGCCACTCGCTCACAATGAACACTGAAGCTTTCTTT.

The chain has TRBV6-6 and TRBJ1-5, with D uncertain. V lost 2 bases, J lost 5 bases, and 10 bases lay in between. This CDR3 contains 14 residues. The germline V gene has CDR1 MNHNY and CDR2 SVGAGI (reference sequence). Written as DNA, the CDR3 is TGTGCCAGCAGTTACGGTTTCGGTTATCAGCCCCAGCATTTT. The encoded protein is CASSYGFGYQPQHF.

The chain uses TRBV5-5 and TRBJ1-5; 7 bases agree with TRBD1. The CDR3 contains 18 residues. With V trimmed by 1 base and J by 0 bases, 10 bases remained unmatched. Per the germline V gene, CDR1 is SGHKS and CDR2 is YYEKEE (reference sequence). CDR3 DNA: TGTGCCAGCAGCTTGCGGGACAGTCTCGTGTATAGCAATCAGCCCCAGCATTTT. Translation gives CASSLRDSLVYSNQPQHF. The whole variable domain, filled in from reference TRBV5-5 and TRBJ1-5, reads DAGVTQSPTHLIKTRGQQVTLRCSPISGHKSVSWYQQVLGQGPQFIFQYYEKEERGRGNFPDRFSARQFPNYSSELNVNALLLGDSALYLCASSLRDSLVYSNQPQHFGDGTRLSIL.

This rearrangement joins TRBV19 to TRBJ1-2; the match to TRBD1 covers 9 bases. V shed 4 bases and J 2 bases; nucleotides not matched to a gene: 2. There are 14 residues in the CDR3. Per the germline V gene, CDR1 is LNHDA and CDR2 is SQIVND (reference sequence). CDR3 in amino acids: CASSTGQGNYGYTF. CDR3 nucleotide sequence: TGTGCCAGTAGTACAGGACAGGGGAACTATGGCTACACCTTC. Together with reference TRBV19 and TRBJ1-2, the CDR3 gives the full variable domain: DGGITQSPKYLFRKEGQNVTLSCEQNLNHDAMYWYRQDPGQGLRLIYYSQIVNDFQKGDIAEGYSVSREKKESFPLTVTSAQKNPTAFYLCASSTGQGNYGYTFGSGTRLTVV.

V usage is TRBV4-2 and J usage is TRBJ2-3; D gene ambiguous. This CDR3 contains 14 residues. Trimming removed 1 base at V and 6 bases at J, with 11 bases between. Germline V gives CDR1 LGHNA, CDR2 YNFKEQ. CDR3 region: CASSQAPGFDTQYF. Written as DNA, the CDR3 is TGTGCCAGCAGCCAAGCGCCCGGGTTTGATACGCAGTATTTT.

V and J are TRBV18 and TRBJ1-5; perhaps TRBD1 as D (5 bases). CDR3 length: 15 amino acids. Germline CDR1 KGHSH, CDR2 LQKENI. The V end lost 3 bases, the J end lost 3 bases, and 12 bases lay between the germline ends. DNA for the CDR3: TGTGCCAGCTCACCCCAAGGACAATCCAATCAGCCCCAGCATTTT. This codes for CASSPQGQSNQPQHF.

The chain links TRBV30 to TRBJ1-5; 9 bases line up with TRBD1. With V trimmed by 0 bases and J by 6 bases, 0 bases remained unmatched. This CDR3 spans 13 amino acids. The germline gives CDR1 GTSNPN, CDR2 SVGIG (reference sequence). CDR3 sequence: CAWSVQGAQPQHF. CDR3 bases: TGTGCCTGGAGTGTACAGGGGGCTCAGCCCCAGCATTTT.

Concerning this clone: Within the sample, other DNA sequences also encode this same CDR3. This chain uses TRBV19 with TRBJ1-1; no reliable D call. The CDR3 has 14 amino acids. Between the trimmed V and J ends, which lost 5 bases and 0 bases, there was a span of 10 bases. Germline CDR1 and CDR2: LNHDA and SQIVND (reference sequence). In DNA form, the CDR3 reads TGTGCCAGTAGTCGCACACGTATGAACACTGAAGCTTTCTTT. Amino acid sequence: CASSRTRMNTEAFF. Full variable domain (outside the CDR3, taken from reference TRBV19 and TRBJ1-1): DGGITQSPKYLFRKEGQNVTLSCEQNLNHDAMYWYRQDPGQGLRLIYYSQIVNDFQKGDIAEGYSVSREKKESFPLTVTSAQKNPTAFYLCASSRTRMNTEAFFGQGTRLTVV.

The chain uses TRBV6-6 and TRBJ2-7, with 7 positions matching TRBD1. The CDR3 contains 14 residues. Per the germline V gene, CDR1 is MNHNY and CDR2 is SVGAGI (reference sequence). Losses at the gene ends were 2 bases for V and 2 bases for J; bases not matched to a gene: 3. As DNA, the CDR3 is TGTGCCAGCAGTTACCGGGACAGAACCTACGAGCAGTACTTC. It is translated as CASSYRDRTYEQYF.

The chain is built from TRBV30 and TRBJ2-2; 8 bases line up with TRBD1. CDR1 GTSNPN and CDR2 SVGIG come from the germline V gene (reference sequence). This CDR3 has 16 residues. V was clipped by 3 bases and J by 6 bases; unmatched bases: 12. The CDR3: CAWSPRGTGIPGELFF. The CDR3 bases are TGTGCCTGGAGCCCACGGGGGACAGGTATTCCCGGGGAGCTGTTTTTT. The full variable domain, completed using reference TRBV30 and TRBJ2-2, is SQTIHQWPATLVQPVGSPLSLECTVEGTSNPNLYWYRQAAGRGLQLLFYSVGIGQISSEVPQNLSASRPQDRQFILSSKKLLLSDSGFYLCAWSPRGTGIPGELFFGEGSRLTVL.

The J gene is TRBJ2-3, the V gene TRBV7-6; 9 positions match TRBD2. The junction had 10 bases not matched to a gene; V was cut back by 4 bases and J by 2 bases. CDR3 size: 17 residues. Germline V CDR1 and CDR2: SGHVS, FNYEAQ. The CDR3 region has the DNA TGTGCCAGCAGCTCGGACCTACTAGCGGGTTTCACAGATACGCAGTATTTT. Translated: CASSSDLLAGFTDTQYF.

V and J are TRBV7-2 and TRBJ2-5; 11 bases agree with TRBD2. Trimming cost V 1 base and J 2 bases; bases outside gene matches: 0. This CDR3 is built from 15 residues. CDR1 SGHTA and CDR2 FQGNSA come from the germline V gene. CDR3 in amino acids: CASSLGLAGQETQYF. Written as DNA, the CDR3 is TGTGCCAGCAGCTTAGGACTAGCGGGACAAGAGACCCAGTACTTC.

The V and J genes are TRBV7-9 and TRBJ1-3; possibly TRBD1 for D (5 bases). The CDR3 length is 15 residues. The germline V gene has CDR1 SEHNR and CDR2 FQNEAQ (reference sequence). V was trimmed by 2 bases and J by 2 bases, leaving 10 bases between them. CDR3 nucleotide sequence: TGTGCCAGCAGCTTATCGCCAGGGACTGGAAACACCATATATTTT. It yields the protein CASSLSPGTGNTIYF. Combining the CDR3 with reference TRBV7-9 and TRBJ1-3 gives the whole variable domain DTGVSQNPRHKITKRGQNVTFRCDPISEHNRLYWYRQTLGQGPEFLTYFQNEAQLEKSRLLSDRFSAERPKGSFSTLEIQRTEQGDSAMYLCASSLSPGTGNTIYFGEGSWLTVV.

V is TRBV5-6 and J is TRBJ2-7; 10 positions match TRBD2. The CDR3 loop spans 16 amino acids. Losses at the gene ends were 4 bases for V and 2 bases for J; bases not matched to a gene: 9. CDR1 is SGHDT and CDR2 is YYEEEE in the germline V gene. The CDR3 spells CASSIYRTSGTYEQYF. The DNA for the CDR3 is TGTGCCAGCAGCATATACCGGACTAGCGGAACCTACGAGCAGTACTTC.

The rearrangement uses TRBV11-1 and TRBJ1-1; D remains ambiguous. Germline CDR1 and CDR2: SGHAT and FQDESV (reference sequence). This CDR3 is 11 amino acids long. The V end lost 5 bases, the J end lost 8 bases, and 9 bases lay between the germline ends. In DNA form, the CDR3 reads TGTGCCAGCAGCCCTATCACCGAAGCTTTCTTT. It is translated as CASSPITEAFF.

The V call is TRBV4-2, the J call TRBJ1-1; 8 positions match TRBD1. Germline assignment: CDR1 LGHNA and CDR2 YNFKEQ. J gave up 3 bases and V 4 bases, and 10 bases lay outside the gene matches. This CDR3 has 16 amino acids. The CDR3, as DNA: TGTGCCAGCAGCCCAACCGACAGGGGATTGGACACTGAAGCTTTCTTT. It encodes CASSPTDRGLDTEAFF.

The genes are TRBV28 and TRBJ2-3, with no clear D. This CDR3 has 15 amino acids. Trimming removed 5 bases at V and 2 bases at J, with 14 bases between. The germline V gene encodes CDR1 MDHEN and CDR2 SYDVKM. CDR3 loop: CASSPIQIITDTQYF. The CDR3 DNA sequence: TGTGCCAGCAGTCCCATCCAGATTATCACAGATACGCAGTATTTT.

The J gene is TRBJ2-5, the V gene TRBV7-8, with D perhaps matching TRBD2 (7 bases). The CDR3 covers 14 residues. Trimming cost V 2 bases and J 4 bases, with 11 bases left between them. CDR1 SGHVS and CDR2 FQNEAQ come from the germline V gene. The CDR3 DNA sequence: TGTGCCAGCAGCTTACGGGGGGCGGGAGAGACCCAGTACTTC. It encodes CASSLRGAGETQYF.

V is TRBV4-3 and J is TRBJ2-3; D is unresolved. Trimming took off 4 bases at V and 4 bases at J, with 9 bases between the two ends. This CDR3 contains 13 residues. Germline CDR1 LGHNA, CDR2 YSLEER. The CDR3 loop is CASSRQIPDTQYF. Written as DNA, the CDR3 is TGCGCCAGCAGCCGCCAGATCCCAGATACGCAGTATTTT.

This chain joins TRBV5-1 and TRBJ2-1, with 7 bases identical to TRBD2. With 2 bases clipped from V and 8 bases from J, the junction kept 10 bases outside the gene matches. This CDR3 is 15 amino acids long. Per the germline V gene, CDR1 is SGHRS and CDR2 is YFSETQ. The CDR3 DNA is TGCGCCAGCAGCTTAGGCGGGACTACTGGCCATGAGCAGTTCTTC. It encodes CASSLGGTTGHEQFF.

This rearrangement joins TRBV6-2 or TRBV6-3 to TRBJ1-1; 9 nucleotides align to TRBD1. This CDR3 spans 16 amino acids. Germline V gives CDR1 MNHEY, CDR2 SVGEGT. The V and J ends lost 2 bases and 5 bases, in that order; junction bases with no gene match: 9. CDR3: CASSYRQTGGGTEAFF. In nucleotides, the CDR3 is TGTGCCAGCAGTTACCGACAGACAGGGGGTGGGACTGAAGCTTTCTTT.

Here the CDR3 reads CASSPYEQYF. CDR3 DNA: TGTGCCAGCAGCCCTTACGAGCAGTACTTC. This chain uses TRBV21-1 with TRBJ2-7; the tabulated D call, TRBD2, remains unverified against the DNA. TRBV21-1 is termed a pseudogene. There are 10 residues in the CDR3.

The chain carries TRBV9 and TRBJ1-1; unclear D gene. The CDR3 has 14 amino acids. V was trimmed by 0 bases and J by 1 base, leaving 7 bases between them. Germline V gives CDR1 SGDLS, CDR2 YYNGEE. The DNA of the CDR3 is TGTGCCAGCAGCGTAGATGGGCGGAACACTGAAGCTTTCTTT. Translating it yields CASSVDGRNTEAFF.